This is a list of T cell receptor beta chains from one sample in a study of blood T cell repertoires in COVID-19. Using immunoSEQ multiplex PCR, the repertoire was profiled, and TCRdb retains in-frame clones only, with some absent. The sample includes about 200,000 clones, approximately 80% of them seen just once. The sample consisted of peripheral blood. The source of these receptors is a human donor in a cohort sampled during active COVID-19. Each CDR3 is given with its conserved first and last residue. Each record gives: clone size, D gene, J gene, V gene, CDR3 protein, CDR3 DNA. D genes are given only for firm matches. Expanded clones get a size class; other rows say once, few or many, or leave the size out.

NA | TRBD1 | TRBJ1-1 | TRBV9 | CASSAGTARTEAFF | TGTGCCAGCAGCGCCGGGACAGCACGCACTGAAGCTTTCTTT
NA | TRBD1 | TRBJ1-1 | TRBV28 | CASTQGAMNTEAFF | TGTGCCAGCACCCAGGGGGCCATGAACACTGAAGCTTTCTTT
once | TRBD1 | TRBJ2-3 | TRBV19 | CASSTPGQGRGDTQYF | TGTGCCAGTAGTACTCCGGGACAGGGGAGGGGAGATACGCAGTATTTT
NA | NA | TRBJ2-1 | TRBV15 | CATSPRPGLYNEQFF | TGTGCCACCAGCCCTAGACCGGGACTGTACAATGAGCAGTTCTTC
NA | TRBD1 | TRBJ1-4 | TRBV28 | CASSSQRGQGVTNEKLFF | TGTGCCAGCAGTTCCCAGAGAGGACAGGGGGTCACTAATGAAAAACTGTTTTTT
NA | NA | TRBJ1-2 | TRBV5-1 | CASSSPGFSTGYTF | TGCGCCAGCAGCTCCCCCGGGTTCTCAACCGGCTACACCTTC
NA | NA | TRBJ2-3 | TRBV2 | CASRPQGTSTDTQYF | TGTGCCAGCAGGCCGCAGGGAACTAGCACAGATACGCAGTATTTT
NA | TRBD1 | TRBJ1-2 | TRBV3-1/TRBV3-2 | CASSPRQGARNGYTF | TGTGCCAGCAGCCCACGACAGGGGGCGCGTAATGGCTACACCTTC
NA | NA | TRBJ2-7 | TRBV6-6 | CASSHGQIPSDEQYF | TGTGCCAGCAGTCACGGACAGATACCTAGTGACGAGCAGTACTTC
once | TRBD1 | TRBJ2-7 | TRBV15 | CATSFTNHPGQGGYEQYF | TGTGCCACCAGCTTCACCAACCATCCGGGACAGGGGGGGTACGAGCAGTACTTC
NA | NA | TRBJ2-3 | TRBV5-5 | CASSLRRGSTDTQYF | TGTGCCAGCAGCTTGCGGAGGGGAAGCACAGATACGCAGTATTTT
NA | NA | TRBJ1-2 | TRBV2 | CASRPGQTYGYTF | TGTGCCAGCAGGCCAGGACAGACCTATGGCTACACCTTC
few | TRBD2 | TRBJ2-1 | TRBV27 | CASTLRSGRGYNEQFF | TGTGCCAGCACCCTACGTAGCGGGAGGGGATACAATGAGCAGTTCTTC
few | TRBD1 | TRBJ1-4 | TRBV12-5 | CASGFGARTGYEKLFF | TGTGCTAGTGGTTTTGGCGCCCGGACAGGGTACGAAAAACTGTTTTTT
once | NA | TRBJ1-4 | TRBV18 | CASSRNPAQGGEKLFF | TGTGCCAGCTCACGAAATCCCGCACAGGGTGGGGAAAAACTGTTTTTT
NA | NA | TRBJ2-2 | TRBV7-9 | CASRGFRAGELFF | TGTGCCAGCCGCGGTTTCCGCGCCGGGGAGCTGTTTTTT
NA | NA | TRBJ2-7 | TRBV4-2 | CASSQDAYGVEQYF | TGTGCCAGCAGCCAAGATGCTTACGGGGTCGAGCAGTACTTC
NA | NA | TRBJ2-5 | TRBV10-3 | CATSDRSQETQYF | TGTGCCACGAGCGACAGGAGCCAAGAGACCCAGTACTTC
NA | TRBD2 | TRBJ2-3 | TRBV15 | CATLLAGGGTDTQYF | TGTGCCACCTTACTAGCGGGAGGGGGCACAGATACGCAGTATTTT
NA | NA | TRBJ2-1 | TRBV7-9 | CASSLRDTAYNEQFF | TGTGCCAGCAGCTTAAGGGACACAGCCTACAATGAGCAGTTCTTC
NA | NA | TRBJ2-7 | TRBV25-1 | CASSEWVRGGYEQYF | TGTGCCAGCAGTGAATGGGTCCGGGGAGGCTACGAGCAGTACTTC
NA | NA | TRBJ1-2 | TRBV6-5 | CASSPPAGLKRGYTF | TGTGCCAGCAGTCCCCCGGCAGGCCTTAAACGTGGCTACACCTTC
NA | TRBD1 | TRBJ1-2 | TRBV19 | CASKTGHGYTF | TGTGCCAGTAAGACAGGGCATGGCTACACCTTC
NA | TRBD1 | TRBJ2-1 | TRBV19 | CATAGQGLFNEQFF | TGTGCCACCGCGGGACAGGGGTTGTTCAATGAGCAGTTCTTC
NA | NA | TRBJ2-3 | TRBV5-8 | CASSTNRADTQYF | TGTGCCAGCAGCACCAACAGGGCAGATACGCAGTATTTT
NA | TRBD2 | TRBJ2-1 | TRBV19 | CASSRLAANNEQFF | TGTGCCAGTAGCAGACTAGCGGCTAACAATGAGCAGTTCTTC
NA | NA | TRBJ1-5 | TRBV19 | CASSISGQWGNQPQHF | TGTGCCAGTAGTATTTCAGGACAGTGGGGCAATCAGCCCCAGCATTTT
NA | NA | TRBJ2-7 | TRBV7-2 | CASSLGQANYEQYF | TGTGCCAGCAGCTTAGGACAGGCGAACTACGAGCAGTACTTC